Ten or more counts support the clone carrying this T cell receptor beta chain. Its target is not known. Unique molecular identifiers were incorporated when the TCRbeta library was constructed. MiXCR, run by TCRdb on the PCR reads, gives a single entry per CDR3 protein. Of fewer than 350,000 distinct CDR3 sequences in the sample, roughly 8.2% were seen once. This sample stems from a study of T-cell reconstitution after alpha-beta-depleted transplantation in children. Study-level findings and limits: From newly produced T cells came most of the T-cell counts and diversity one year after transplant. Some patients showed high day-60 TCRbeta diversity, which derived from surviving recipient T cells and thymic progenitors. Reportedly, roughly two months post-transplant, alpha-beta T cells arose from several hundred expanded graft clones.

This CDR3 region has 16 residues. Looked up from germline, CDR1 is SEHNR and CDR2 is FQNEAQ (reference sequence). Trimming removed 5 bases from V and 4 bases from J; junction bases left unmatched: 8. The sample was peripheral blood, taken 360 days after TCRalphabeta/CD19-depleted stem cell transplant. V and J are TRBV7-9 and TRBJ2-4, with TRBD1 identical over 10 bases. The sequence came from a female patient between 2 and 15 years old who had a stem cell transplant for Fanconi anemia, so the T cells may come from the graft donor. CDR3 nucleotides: TGTGCCAGCAGCCCATGGGGACAGGGGATAAAAAACATTCAGTACTTC. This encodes CASSPWGQGIKNIQYF.